The 3 T cell receptor beta chains reported below all come from one sample, sequenced in a study of shared clonotypes between healthy human individuals. Positively selected for CCR7, the CD45RO-negative cells used as naive CD8 cells excluded terminally differentiated effector memory CD45RA+ cells. Method: immunoSEQ multiplex PCR; TCRdb's copy keeps in-frame clones and lacks some. The table has some 2,000,000 clones, just under 95% seen once. Specimen: naive CD8+ T cells sorted from blood. These receptors were obtained from a man between 18 and 35 years old in good health.

The rearrangement uses TRBV7-2 and TRBJ2-7; TRBD1 is a possible D gene (6 bases). CDR1 SGHTA and CDR2 FQGNSA come from the germline V gene. The ends were cut back, 10 bases at V and 2 bases at J, with 12 bases in the middle. CDR3 size: 12 residues. The CDR3 is CATRDIAYEQYF. The CDR3 region has the DNA TGTGCCACCAGGGACATAGCCTACGAGCAGTACTTC.

The chain carries TRBV30 and TRBJ1-2, with D perhaps matching TRBD1 (6 bases). The CDR3 consists of 14 residues. Trimming took off 4 bases at V and 2 bases at J, with 14 bases between the two ends. Germline CDR1 and CDR2: GTSNPN and SVGIG (reference sequence). The CDR3 sequence is CAWTTGTTNYGYTF. CDR3 nucleotide sequence: TGTGCCTGGACCACCGGGACAACCAACTATGGCTACACCTTC.

The chain combines TRBV11-3 with TRBJ1-1; D call uncertain. Trimming removed 6 bases from V and 1 base from J, with 15 bases in between. Per germline, CDR1 SGHNT and CDR2 YENEEA. There are 15 residues in the CDR3. The CDR3 here is CASRIPWRGNTEAFF. CDR3 coding DNA: TGTGCCAGCAGGATCCCCTGGCGGGGGAACACTGAAGCTTTCTTT.